These T cell receptor beta chains were read from a single sample in a study of CD8+CD57+ T cells in acquired aplastic anemia. Via MiXCR, TCRdb re-called the reads, giving one row per CDR3 protein. The table includes some 120,000 distinct CDR3 sequences, 30% to 45% detected once. Source material: sorted CD4+, CD8+, or CD8+CD57+ T cells (not recorded which) from PBMCs. The source is a human donor with aplastic anemia. Both conserved end residues are part of each CDR3. A D gene is named only where the DNA matches it firmly. The size of a clone is reported for some rows only, either as once, few or many, or as a class for expanded clones.

CDR3aa | CDR3nt | v_gene | abundance | d_gene | j_gene
CSANGQGRNSPLHF | TGCAGTGCCAATGGACAGGGGAGGAATTCACCCCTCCACTTT | TRBV20-1 | many | TRBD1 | TRBJ1-6
CASSLQGNEQFF | TGTGCCAGCAGCCTACAGGGAAATGAGCAGTTCTTC | TRBV2 | . | . | TRBJ2-1
CAISEFGQGLYEQYF | TGTGCCATCAGTGAGTTCGGGCAGGGTTTGTACGAGCAGTACTTC | TRBV10-3 | medium-sized | . | TRBJ2-7
CASSLRLASGGAETQYF | TGTGCCAGCAGCTTAAGGTTGGCTAGCGGGGGGGCTGAGACCCAGTACTTC | TRBV11-1 | . | TRBD2 | TRBJ2-5
CASSYSSMGASSYNSPLHF | TGTGCCAGCAGTTACTCGAGTATGGGGGCGAGCTCCTATAATTCACCCCTCCACTTT | TRBV6-5 | many | . | TRBJ1-6
CASRGRASDSGELFF | TGTGCCAGTAGGGGCCGGGCCTCGGATTCCGGGGAGCTGTTTTTT | TRBV19 | many | . | TRBJ2-2
CAPRQDSNGTGELFF | TGTGCCCCCAGACAGGATTCTAATGGCACCGGGGAGCTGTTTTTT | TRBV19 | many | . | TRBJ2-2
CASSEDGTSRSGEQYF | TGTGCCAGCAGTGAGGACGGGACTTCTAGGTCGGGTGAGCAGTACTTC | TRBV28 | many | . | TRBJ2-7
CASSLLAGDFNEQFF | TGTGCCAGTAGCTTACTAGCGGGGGACTTTAATGAGCAGTTCTTC | TRBV19 | . | TRBD2 | TRBJ2-1
CASGPSGSNQPQHF | TGTGCCAGCGGACCCTCGGGGAGCAATCAGCCCCAGCATTTT | TRBV2 | many | . | TRBJ1-5
CASSLSPKDTDTQYF | TGTGCCAGCAGCTTATCCCCCAAAGATACAGATACGCAGTATTTT | TRBV11-1 | few | . | TRBJ2-3
CAISGGGGVYEQYF | TGTGCCATCAGTGGTGGCGGGGGGGTTTACGAGCAGTACTTC | TRBV10-3 | . | TRBD2 | TRBJ2-7
CASSLEAGAQYF | TGTGCCAGCAGCCTTGAAGCGGGAGCGCAGTATTTT | TRBV7-9 | once | TRBD2 | TRBJ2-3
CASSLNAGFFGEQFF | TGTGCCAGCAGCTTAAATGCCGGGTTTTTCGGGGAGCAGTTCTTC | TRBV7-3 | . | . | TRBJ2-1
CASSLGGMNAEAFF | TGCGCCAGCAGCTTGGGGGGCATGAACGCTGAAGCTTTCTTT | TRBV5-1 | . | . | TRBJ1-1
CASGSGDGDSPLHF | TGTGCCAGCGGCTCGGGGGACGGGGACTCACCCCTCCACTTT | TRBV11-1 | . | . | TRBJ1-6
CSAETGQPYEQYF | TGCAGTGCTGAGACAGGCCAACCCTACGAGCAGTACTTC | TRBV20-1 | many | . | TRBJ2-7
CASSFGLGTGTLDEQFF | TGTGCCAGCAGTTTCGGCCTCGGGACTGGGACCTTGGATGAGCAGTTCTTC | TRBV11-3 | few | . | TRBJ2-1
CASSQGTGPYEQYF | TGTGCCAGCAGCCAAGGGACAGGACCCTACGAGCAGTACTTC | TRBV4-2 | . | TRBD1 | TRBJ2-7
CASGHSPGQGVHEQYF | TGTGCCAGCGGCCATAGCCCGGGACAGGGGGTCCACGAGCAGTACTTC | TRBV7-2 | . | TRBD1 | TRBJ2-7
CASTPLLGGMNGYTF | TGTGCCAGCACCCCCCTCTTGGGCGGTATGAATGGCTACACCTTC | TRBV2 | many | . | TRBJ1-2
CASSDRDRANTEAFF | TGCGCCAGCAGTGATCGGGACAGGGCGAACACTGAAGCTTTCTTT | TRBV10-2 | . | TRBD1 | TRBJ1-1
CASSGRRGVKNTEAFF | TGTGCCAGCAGTGGTCGCAGGGGAGTTAAGAACACTGAAGCTTTCTTT | TRBV6-1 | many | . | TRBJ1-1
CSASSLATDTQYF | TGCAGTGCTAGTTCGCTAGCGACAGATACGCAGTATTTT | TRBV20-1 | many | . | TRBJ2-3
CATSRDRGENQPQHF | TGTGCCACCAGCAGGGACAGGGGGGAAAATCAGCCCCAGCATTTT | TRBV15 | once | TRBD1 | TRBJ1-5
CASSKTGGYEQYF | TGTGCCAGTAGTAAGACAGGGGGATACGAGCAGTACTTC | TRBV19 | many | TRBD1 | TRBJ2-7
CANIQDRGANEKLFF | TGTGCCAACATTCAAGACAGGGGTGCTAATGAAAAACTGTTTTTT | TRBV2 | many | TRBD1 | TRBJ1-4
CASSPAAGGNEQFF | TGTGCCAGCAGCCCGGCAGCGGGGGGTAATGAGCAGTTCTTC | TRBV3-1 | few | TRBD2 | TRBJ2-1
CASSLAGLKLGGYTF | TGTGCCAGCAGCTTGGCCGGCCTCAAATTGGGTGGCTACACCTTC | TRBV5-8 | many | . | TRBJ1-2
CASSTGVGTEAFF | TGTGCCAGCAGTACAGGGGTAGGCACTGAAGCTTTCTTT | TRBV11-2 | once | TRBD1 | TRBJ1-1
CATSRASGGASGYEQYF | TGTGCCACCAGCAGAGCGTCAGGTGGGGCTAGCGGCTACGAGCAGTACTTC | TRBV15 | few | TRBD2 | TRBJ2-7
CAWSVRRGTEAFF | TGTGCCTGGAGTGTACGTAGGGGAACTGAAGCTTTCTTT | TRBV30 | few | . | TRBJ1-1
CASSAGPQTSGNTIYF | TGCGCCAGCAGCGCCGGTCCTCAGACCTCTGGAAACACCATATATTTT | TRBV5-1 | many | . | TRBJ1-3
CASRIQGAYNSPLHF | TGTGCCAGCAGGATACAGGGGGCATATAATTCACCCCTCCACTTT | TRBV6-2/TRBV6-3 | many | TRBD1 | TRBJ1-6
CASSGLAGGRDEQFF | TGTGCCAGCAGCGGACTAGCGGGGGGGAGGGATGAGCAGTTCTTC | TRBV12-3/TRBV12-4 | . | TRBD2 | TRBJ2-1
CASSLGGSDTPLHF | TGCGCCAGCAGCTTGGGCGGGAGCGATACACCCCTCCACTTT | TRBV5-1 | many | . | TRBJ1-6
CPSSGGGHTGELFF | TGTCCCAGCAGTGGGGGAGGACATACCGGGGAGCTGTTTTTT | TRBV6-1 | . | . | TRBJ2-2
CASGLEAGYTDTQYF | TGTGCTAGTGGTTTGGAGGCAGGGTATACAGATACGCAGTATTTT | TRBV12-5 | many | . | TRBJ2-3
CASSIRTSDHTDTQYF | TGTGCCAGTAGTATCCGGACTAGCGACCACACAGATACGCAGTATTTT | TRBV19 | . | TRBD2 | TRBJ2-3
CASSKRSNEKLFF | TGTGCCAGTAGTAAGCGCTCAAATGAAAAACTGTTTTTT | TRBV19 | many | . | TRBJ1-4